This T cell receptor beta chain was sequenced in a study of T cell responses to AZD1222 COVID-19 vaccine. Study results and caveats: Females outnumbered males among donors, who were mostly white British; clonal diversity was possibly underestimated. Variant regions that are unmutated are reportedly the target of nearly half of spike-specific TCRs. The CD4 TCRs associated with vaccination extended across spike and predominated at 160-218 and 743-854. Repertoire collection took place solely once the T cell response had peaked.

Concerning this clone: Antigen unknown.

Measured with immunoSEQ multiplex PCR; TCRdb has only the in-frame clones, and not every one. Here the sample spans 150,000 or so clones, 85% to 95% being singletons. The sequence derives from an adult who received the AZD1222 COVID-19 vaccine. The material sequenced was peripheral blood, taken 28 days after the second AZD1222 dose.

The CDR3 region has the DNA TGTGCCAGCAGCCATAGACAGGGGCGGAATTCACCCCTCCACTTT. Translated: CASSHRQGRNSPLHF. This rearrangement joins TRBV3-1 (or the pseudogene TRBV3-2) to TRBJ1-6; TRBD1 aligns across 8 bases. Trimming took 3 bases from V and 7 from J; bases not matched to a gene: 5. Germline V gene lookup returns CDR1 LGHDT and CDR2 YNNKEL (reference sequence). CDR3 size: 15 residues.